This TCR beta chain was captured by sequencing in a study of blood T cell repertoires in COVID-19. Study at large: Spain, Italy and the United States supplied samples that represented acute and convalescent COVID-19.

Under the authors' procedure: Reference gene primer amplification in the assay estimated nucleated cell counts. Assay used: immunoSEQ multiplex PCR; TCRdb lists only in-frame clones, some missing. The V and J calls and clone size are taken from that table; D and trimming were inferred from the DNA. The sample has about 210,000 clones; roughly 86% are singletons. The CDR3 extends over 12 amino acids. Trimming stripped 3 bases from V and 11 bases from J, with 13 bases between. Germline CDR1 is SGHAT and CDR2 is FQNNGV. J is TRBJ1-1 and V is TRBV11-2; D gene unclear. Material for sequencing was peripheral blood. The source is a woman aged 50 to 60 with active or convalescent COVID-19. This chain's CDR3 is CASSFSRDEAFF. CDR3 nucleotides: TGTGCCAGCAGCTTTTCCCGGGATGAGGCTTTCTTT.